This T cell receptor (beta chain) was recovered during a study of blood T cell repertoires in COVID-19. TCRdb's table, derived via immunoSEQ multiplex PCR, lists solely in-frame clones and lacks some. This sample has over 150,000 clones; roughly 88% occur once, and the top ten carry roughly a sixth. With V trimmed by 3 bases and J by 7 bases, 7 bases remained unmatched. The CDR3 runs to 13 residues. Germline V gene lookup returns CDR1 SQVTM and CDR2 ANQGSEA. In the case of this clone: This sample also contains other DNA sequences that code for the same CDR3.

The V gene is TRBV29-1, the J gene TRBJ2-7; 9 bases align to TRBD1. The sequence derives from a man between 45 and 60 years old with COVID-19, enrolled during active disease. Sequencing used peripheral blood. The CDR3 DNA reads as TGCAGCGTTGAGGGGACAGGGAAATATGAGCAGTACTTC. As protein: CSVEGTGKYEQYF.